This passage covers 8 T cell receptor beta chains from one sample sequenced in a study of cytomegalovirus exposure and HLA in healthy donors. The protocol was immunoSEQ multiplex PCR, while the TCRdb copy is restricted to in-frame clones and leaves out a portion. The data hold about 130,000 clones, with roughly 89% observed a single time. Sequences were obtained from PBMCs. These receptors originate from a young woman in good health and CMV-seronegative.

CDR3 bases: TGTGCCAGCAGCCCAAGCCAAGGAGCGGGAATTAACACTGAAGCTTTCTTT. This codes for CASSPSQGAGINTEAFF. The J gene is TRBJ1-1, the V gene TRBV7-6; D uncertain. The CDR3 has 17 amino acids. Deletions cut 5 bases from V and 2 bases from J, with 21 bases between. The germline CDR1 and CDR2 sequences are SGHVS and FNYEAQ.

The genes are TRBV7-9 and TRBJ1-2, with 8 nucleotides matching TRBD1. This CDR3 contains 18 residues. J lost 4 bases, V lost 4 bases, and 17 bases had no gene match. Germline V gene sequence: CDR1 SEHNR, CDR2 FQNEAQ (reference sequence). CDR3 bases: TGTGCCAGCAGCTCTCGGACAGGGACAGGTACCTTAGGCTATGGCTACACCTTC. Translation: CASSSRTGTGTLGYGYTF.

This clone was observed a few times. The rearrangement uses TRBV10-2 and TRBJ1-2, with D unclear. From germline, CDR1 is WSHSY and CDR2 SAAADI. V shed 2 bases and J shed 0 bases, with 10 bases lying between them. The CDR3 has 15 residues. CDR3 DNA: TGCGCCAGCAGTGAGGGGCGGGGAACTAACTATGGCTACACCTTC. It codes for CASSEGRGTNYGYTF.

The V call is TRBV6-1, the J call TRBJ2-5; 12 bases match TRBD2. The J segment lost 2 bases and the V segment lost 5 bases, leaving 6 bases of the junction unmatched. Germline CDR1 and CDR2: MNHNS and SASEGT. The CDR3 is 16 amino acids. Written as DNA, the CDR3 is TGTGCCAGCAGTAAAGGACTAGCGGGGAGACAAGAGACCCAGTACTTC. As protein: CASSKGLAGRQETQYF.

This clone has just a few counts. The V and J genes are TRBV4-2 and TRBJ1-6; the D gene is possibly TRBD1 (6 bases). Trimming cost V 3 bases and J 13 bases, with 13 bases left between them. The CDR3 sequence is 13 residues long. Germline values: CDR1 LGHNA, CDR2 YNFKEQ. As DNA, the CDR3 is TGTGCCAGCAGCCATGGGGACATTGAGCCCCTCCACTTT. Translating gives CASSHGDIEPLHF.

This chain uses TRBV9 with TRBJ1-2; a possible D gene is TRBD1 (5 bases). The germline V gene encodes CDR1 SGDLS and CDR2 YYNGEE. This CDR3 is built from 15 residues. Trimming removed 4 bases at V and 2 bases at J, with 15 bases between. The CDR3 is CASSLALGLNYGYTF. Written as DNA, the CDR3 is TGTGCCAGCAGCCTGGCACTGGGACTAAACTATGGCTACACCTTC.

The gene calls are TRBV2 and TRBJ2-1; TRBD2 is a possible D gene (6 bases). Trimming cost V 3 bases and J 4 bases, with 16 bases left between them. The V gene's germline CDR1 is SNHLY and CDR2 FYNNEI. CDR3 length: 16 residues. The CDR3 protein is CASSDLIAAKYNEQFF. In DNA form, the CDR3 reads TGTGCCAGCAGTGACTTGATAGCGGCTAAATACAATGAGCAGTTCTTC.

V usage is TRBV7-3 and J usage is TRBJ2-1, with 8 positions matching TRBD2. J lost 6 bases, V lost 5 bases, and 9 bases had no gene match. The CDR3 spans 15 residues. Germline V lookup: CDR1 SGHTA, CDR2 FQGTGA. The CDR3: CASSGSGAKPNEQFF. In nucleotides, the CDR3 is TGTGCCAGCAGCGGTAGCGGGGCCAAACCCAATGAGCAGTTCTTC.